The 30 T cell receptor beta chains in this list originate from one sample, sequenced in a study of vaccination and CD4 T cells after COVID-19. These receptors' targets are unknown. As to treatment: roughly 10-day PBMC culture with coronavirus spike peptide pools or control peptides (ViraFEST assay). From the unexposed donor, CD4+ T cells were collected ahead of the COVID-19 pandemic (2011-2018). At the Johns Hopkins FTIC core, DNA taken from cultured CD4+ T cells was sequenced by way of the Oncomine TCR Beta short-read assay. TCRdb called the PCR reads again in MiXCR, with one record for every CDR3 protein. The table records about 6,900 distinct CDR3 sequences, 20% to 25% of them present only once. Specimen: CD4+ T cells from blood, cultured in vitro. Every receptor here comes from a human donor in good health.

The chain employs TRBV6-1 and TRBJ1-2; a possible D gene is TRBD1 (6 bases). This CDR3 region has 13 residues. Germline CDR1 is MNHNS and CDR2 is SASEGT. The V gene lost 6 bases and the J gene lost 8 bases, with 16 bases spanning the gap. The CDR3, as DNA: TGTGCCAGCAGCCCGAACAGGGATGGAGGCTACACCTTC. The encoded protein is CASSPNRDGGYTF.

This clonotype occurred once. One junction end does not reproduce the germline sequence, and a read error may be involved. The chain recombines TRBV5-1 with TRBJ1-5; 8 bases agree with TRBD1. The CDR3 sequence is 13 residues long. Looked up from germline, CDR1 is SGHRS and CDR2 is YFSETQ. CDR3 in amino acids: CASSPQGDQSQHF. The CDR3 DNA follows: TGCGCCAGCAGCCCACAGGGGGATCAGTCCCAGCATTTT.

This clonotype has more than one count but fewer than ten. CDR3 nucleotide sequence: TGTGCCAGCAGTTCGTTCGATTGGGGCTACACCTTC. Translated: CASSSFDWGYTF. The chain recombines TRBV6-2 or TRBV6-3 with TRBJ1-2; D is unclear. CDR1 is MNHEY and CDR2 is SVGEGT in the germline V gene. The V end lost 4 bases, the J end lost 8 bases, and 11 bases lay between the germline ends. The CDR3 contains 12 residues.

The chain is built from TRBV15 and TRBJ1-4; no reliable D call. With 3 bases removed from V and 6 bases from J, the gap between germline ends came to 8 bases. The CDR3 has 13 residues. The germline V gene encodes CDR1 LNHNV and CDR2 YYDKDF (reference sequence). CDR3 nucleotide sequence: TGTGCCACCAGCAGCCGGTATGATGAAAAACTGTTTTTT. It encodes CATSSRYDEKLFF.

This clonotype was seen only a few times. The chain joins TRBV7-9 to TRBJ2-5; 9 nucleotides agree with TRBD1. The germline V gene encodes CDR1 SEHNR and CDR2 FQNEAQ (reference sequence). This CDR3 has 16 amino acids. The V and J ends lost 1 base and 5 bases, in that order; junction bases with no gene match: 8. The CDR3 is CASSLGGQGIFETQYF. DNA of the CDR3: TGTGCCAGCAGCTTAGGAGGACAGGGGATTTTCGAGACCCAGTACTTC.

A few counts support this clonotype. This chain connects TRBV25-1 to TRBJ2-2; 8 nucleotides line up with TRBD1. The ends lost 4 bases at V and 6 bases at J; junction bases unmatched: 4. CDR3 length equals 14 residues. Germline-derived CDR1 and CDR2 are MGHDK and SYGVNS. For the CDR3, the DNA is TGTGCCAGCAGTGCCCCAGGGGGCCCCGGGGAGCTGTTTTTT. Translating it yields CASSAPGGPGELFF.

The rearrangement links TRBV14 to TRBJ2-3; D call uncertain. V lost 0 bases, J lost 0 bases, and 13 bases lay in between. This CDR3 spans 17 amino acids. The V gene's germline CDR1 is SGHDN and CDR2 FVKESK. Written as DNA, the CDR3 is TGTGCCAGCAGCCAAGATCTTCGCAGCCCTAGCACAGATACGCAGTATTTT. The encoded protein is CASSQDLRSPSTDTQYF.

This clonotype was recorded a few times. This chain uses TRBV20-1 with TRBJ1-1; D is ambiguous. This CDR3 has 13 residues. CDR1 and CDR2 from the germline V gene are DFQATT and SNEGSKA (reference sequence). Trimming shortened V by 1 base and J by 1 base, and 7 bases separated the two germline ends. The CDR3 region is CSARAGTNTEAFF. CDR3 coding DNA: TGCAGTGCTAGAGCAGGCACGAACACTGAAGCTTTCTTT.

This chain joins TRBV5-8 and TRBJ1-1, with D perhaps matching TRBD1 (5 bases). This CDR3 region has 14 residues. Looked up from germline, CDR1 is SGHTS and CDR2 is YDEGEE. V was pared by 3 bases and J by 6 bases, with 15 bases between. For the CDR3, the DNA is TGTGCCAGCAGCTCAGACGGGGGTTACGCTGAAGCTTTCTTT. Translating it yields CASSSDGGYAEAFF.

The sample holds a few counts of this clonotype. The gene calls are TRBV10-1 and TRBJ1-6; D gene ambiguous. Germline CDR1 is WNHNN and CDR2 is SYGVQD (reference sequence). This CDR3 contains 13 residues. V was trimmed by 0 bases and J by 7 bases, leaving 4 bases between them. The CDR3 is CASSESKNSPLHF. Written as DNA, the CDR3 is TGCGCCAGCAGTGAGTCGAAGAATTCACCCCTCCACTTT.

The chain links TRBV5-4 to TRBJ2-3; D perhaps matches TRBD1 (6 bases). CDR3 size: 13 residues. V dropped 4 bases and J dropped 5 bases, with 11 bases sitting between them. The germline CDR1 and CDR2 sequences are SGHNT and YYREEE (reference sequence). The CDR3 sequence: CASSLQGLDTQYF. CDR3 in DNA: TGTGCCAGCAGCCTCCAGGGGTTAGATACGCAGTATTTT.

This chain connects TRBV25-1 to TRBJ1-6; D unclear. This CDR3 region has 15 residues. Trimming removed 2 bases from V and 9 bases from J, with 14 bases in between. Germline CDR1 and CDR2: MGHDK and SYGVNS. The CDR3 bases are TGTGCCAGCAGTGAAGACCAAGCTAGGATTTCACCCCTCCACTTT. Its translation is CASSEDQARISPLHF.

This clonotype has more than one count but fewer than ten. J is TRBJ1-1 and V is TRBV2; a possible D gene is TRBD1 (6 bases). This CDR3 region has 13 residues. The germline V and J ends were trimmed by 7 bases and 5 bases, with 14 bases remaining between them. Germline CDR1 and CDR2: SNHLY and FYNNEI. This CDR3 reads CASKIQGTTEAFF. The CDR3 nucleotides read TGTGCCAGCAAGATACAGGGTACTACTGAAGCTTTCTTT.

The chain employs TRBV20-1 and TRBJ1-2; 9 bases agree with TRBD1. V was clipped by 1 base and J by 8 bases; unmatched bases: 8. Germline V lookup: CDR1 DFQATT, CDR2 SNEGSKA (reference sequence). This CDR3 region has 14 residues. The CDR3 region has the DNA TGCAGTGCTAGAGTCGGGACAGGGTATGGCGGCTACACCTTC. This sequence encodes CSARVGTGYGGYTF.

By sample fraction, this clonotype is medium-sized. The chain is built from TRBV7-2 and TRBJ1-5, with D uncertain. From germline, CDR1 is SGHTA and CDR2 FQGNSA. The CDR3 is made up of 14 amino acids. V shed 1 base and J shed 5 bases, with 9 bases lying between them. CDR3 loop: CASSLGSGYQPQHF. The CDR3 DNA sequence: TGTGCCAGCAGCTTAGGGTCGGGATATCAGCCCCAGCATTTT.

V is TRBV12-3 or TRBV12-4 and J is TRBJ1-1, with 8 positions matching TRBD1. The CDR3 totals 13 residues. The trim removed 7 bases at V and 4 bases at J, leaving 5 bases unmatched. CDR3 DNA: TGTGCCAGCACCGGACAGGGATTCACTGAAGCTTTCTTT. This encodes CASTGQGFTEAFF.

This clonotype was detected a few times. V is TRBV6-1 and J is TRBJ2-3; D is unclear. CDR3 length: 17 residues. V lost 6 bases, J lost 0 bases, and 19 bases lay in between. CDR1 and CDR2 (germline): MNHNS, SASEGT. The CDR3, as DNA: TGTGCCAGCAGCCTCGTCCCGAGTAGTAGAAGCACAGATACGCAGTATTTT. This sequence encodes CASSLVPSSRSTDTQYF.

The chain combines TRBV5-5 with TRBJ1-1; no definite D call. Trimming cost V 4 bases and J 8 bases, with 9 bases left between them. The CDR3 spans 11 residues. Germline assignment: CDR1 SGHKS and CDR2 YYEKEE (reference sequence). CDR3 DNA sequence: TGTGCCAGCAGCCGCACTCACGAAGCTTTCTTT. This sequence encodes CASSRTHEAFF.

In its sample, this clonotype was seen a few times. The rearrangement uses TRBV6-5 and TRBJ1-2; TRBD1 is a possible D gene (5 bases). This CDR3 has 14 residues. Germline V gene data show CDR1 as MNHEY and CDR2 as SVGAGI. V was shortened by 0 bases and J by 4 bases, with 9 bases between the two germline ends. This chain's CDR3 is CASSYSRGIYGYTF. The CDR3 DNA follows: TGTGCCAGCAGTTACTCTCGGGGGATCTATGGCTACACCTTC.

In this sample, this clonotype turned up a few times. The chain recombines TRBV5-5 with TRBJ1-5; 11 bases map to TRBD1. This CDR3 has 14 amino acids. V lost 5 bases and J lost 7; bases outside the gene matches: 5. CDR1 and CDR2 from the germline V gene are SGHKS and YYEKEE (reference sequence). The CDR3 protein is CASRGGQGGQPQHF. The CDR3 DNA sequence: TGTGCCAGCAGGGGGGGACAGGGGGGCCAGCCCCAGCATTTT.

This clonotype showed up just a few times. V is TRBV30 and J is TRBJ1-2; D unclear. The CDR3 runs to 10 residues. Germline CDR1 GTSNPN, CDR2 SVGIG (reference sequence). With 6 bases removed from V and 6 bases from J, the gap between germline ends came to 8 bases. This CDR3 reads CACERDGYTF. The CDR3 DNA reads TGTGCCTGTGAGAGGGATGGCTACACCTTC.

By frequency in the sample, this clonotype is medium-sized. In DNA, the CDR3 is TGTGCCAGCAGCTTTACAGGGCTAGGTGGGACCCAGTACTTC. Translating it yields CASSFTGLGGTQYF. The rearrangement uses TRBV7-9 and TRBJ2-5; maybe TRBD1 (6 bases). V was cut by 3 bases and J by 7 bases, with 15 bases left in between. This CDR3 is built from 14 residues. CDR1 is SEHNR, CDR2 FQNEAQ, per germline (reference sequence).

The chain links TRBV2 to TRBJ1-6, with D perhaps TRBD1 (6 bases). There are 15 residues in the CDR3. CDR1 SNHLY and CDR2 FYNNEI come from the germline V gene. V was clipped by 4 bases and J by 7 bases, with 14 bases between them. Here the CDR3 DNA reads TGTGCCAGCAGTGTGGACAGCCGGGAAAATTCACCCCTCCACTTT. Translated, it gives CASSVDSRENSPLHF.

A note on this clonotype: Its ends do not fully match the called genes, so a read error is possible. The rearrangement uses TRBV7-3 and TRBJ1-1, with TRBD1 matching 7 bases. Germline V gives CDR1 SGHTA, CDR2 FQGTGA. This CDR3 contains 13 residues. CDR3 residues: CASSLTGNTETFF. The CDR3, as DNA: TGTGCCAGCAGCCTGACAGGGAACACTGAAACTTTCTTT.

By frequency in the sample, this clonotype is medium-sized (0.01 to 0.1%). The chain recombines TRBV20-1 with TRBJ1-3; the D gene is possibly TRBD1 (5 bases). Germline lookup yields CDR1 DFQATT and CDR2 SNEGSKA (reference sequence). V lost 3 bases and J 0 bases, leaving 12 bases between the germline ends. The CDR3 has 15 residues. The CDR3 bases are TGCAGTGCTAGTGAGACAGCTAACTCTGGAAACACCATATATTTT. Encoded protein: CSASETANSGNTIYF.

By share, this clonotype counts as medium-sized. The rearrangement uses TRBV15 and TRBJ1-5; no clear D. Germline V gene lookup returns CDR1 LNHNV and CDR2 YYDKDF (reference sequence). Trimming shortened V by 0 bases and J by 7 bases, and 4 bases separated the two germline ends. The CDR3 sequence is 12 residues long. The CDR3 nucleotides are TGTGCCACCAGCAGAGATCAACAGCCCCAGCATTTT. Translating it yields CATSRDQQPQHF.

DNA of the CDR3: TGTGCCAGCAGCGCCCCGGGACCTTCTTCACCCCTCCACTTT. Protein: CASSAPGPSSPLHF. V usage is TRBV7-9 and J usage is TRBJ1-6, with D possibly matching TRBD1 (5 bases). The ends were cut back, 5 bases at V and 9 bases at J, with 14 bases in the middle. The CDR3 spans 14 residues. In germline, CDR1 is SEHNR, CDR2 FQNEAQ (reference sequence).

This chain links TRBV19 with TRBJ1-4, with TRBD1 matching 10 bases. V lost 10 bases, J lost 8 bases, and 7 bases stayed unmatched. CDR1 LNHDA and CDR2 SQIVND come from the germline V gene (reference sequence). The CDR3 extends over 13 amino acids. The CDR3 is CATEDRGTEKLFF. CDR3 nucleotide sequence: TGTGCCACCGAGGACAGGGGGACCGAAAAACTGTTTTTT.

This clonotype turned up a few times. The chain's CDR3 is CASKPTFINYGYTF. Here the CDR3 DNA reads TGTGCCAGCAAACCAACTTTTATAAACTATGGCTACACCTTC. This sequence joins TRBV6-1 and TRBJ1-2; D is unclear. This CDR3 region has 14 residues. Germline CDR1 and CDR2: MNHNS and SASEGT. V gave up 7 bases and J gave up 2 bases, with 14 bases separating them.

The chain is built from TRBV6-5 and TRBJ2-3, with 7 bases lining up with TRBD2. Losses at the gene ends were 4 bases for V and 0 bases for J; bases not matched to a gene: 4. This CDR3 comprises 15 residues. CDR1 and CDR2 (germline): MNHEY, SVGAGI. The DNA for the CDR3 is TGTGCCAGCAGTTTGGGGGGGATGAGCACAGATACGCAGTATTTT. It yields the protein CASSLGGMSTDTQYF.